Here is one TCR beta chain with its context. The antigen is not known. The CDR3 has 13 residues. V shed 0 bases, J shed 7 bases, and the junction held 1 base outside the gene matches. CDR1 is SGHRS and CDR2 is YFSETQ in the germline V gene. The data were taken from a study of T cell responses to AZD1222 COVID-19 vaccine. Method: immunoSEQ multiplex PCR; TCRdb's copy keeps in-frame clones and lacks some. Among about 110,000 clones listed, roughly 87% were seen once. General study findings and limits: Spike-specific TCR breadth and depth rose after two AZD1222 doses. Donors were largely white British and mainly female; clonal diversity was possibly underestimated. Regions 160-218 and 743-854 dominated among vaccine-associated CD4 TCRs spanning spike. The number of AZD1222 recipients seropositive at baseline was only six.

The sequence derives from an adult in good health. The input for sequencing was peripheral blood, taken on day 0 of AZD1222 vaccination. J is TRBJ2-1 and V is TRBV5-1; 7 bases are shared with TRBD1. The CDR3: CASSLEGANEQFF. The CDR3 region has the DNA TGCGCCAGCAGCTTGGAGGGGGCAAATGAGCAGTTCTTC.